The 3 T cell receptor beta chains below all came from one sample that was sequenced in a study of control samples from healthy donors and cancer patients. The repertoire was sequenced with immunoSEQ multiplex PCR; TCRdb's copy has only in-frame clones and lacks some. The data show 98,000 or so clones, roughly 78% seen once. The sequenced material came from blood. Every receptor here comes from a man in his fifties or sixties in good health.

In the case of this clone: The sample holds other DNA sequences that translate to the same CDR3. This chain joins TRBV5-1 and TRBJ2-1; D is uncertain. Germline V gene lookup returns CDR1 SGHRS and CDR2 YFSETQ. CDR3 length: 12 amino acids. Between the trimmed V and J ends, which lost 4 bases and 6 bases, there was a span of 8 bases. CDR3 DNA sequence: TGCGCCAGCAGCCTTCCTAGCAATGAGCAGTTCTTC. Translation: CASSLPSNEQFF.

This clone has a single count. This chain connects TRBV6-1 to TRBJ2-7; unclear D gene. The CDR3 spans 12 residues. Germline CDR1 is MNHNS and CDR2 is SASEGT. V lost 3 bases and J lost 7, with 10 bases in between. The CDR3 reads CASSDLGREQYF. The CDR3 DNA is TGTGCCAGCAGTGACCTGGGTAGGGAGCAGTACTTC.

This chain connects TRBV6-5 to TRBJ1-4, with TRBD1 as a possible D gene (5 bases). Germline V gene lookup returns CDR1 MNHEY and CDR2 SVGAGI. CDR3 length: 13 residues. Trimming shortened V by 6 bases and J by 6 bases, and 11 bases separated the two germline ends. Here the CDR3 DNA reads TGTGCCAGCAGGGGGGGGTACTATGAAAAACTGTTTTTT. The encoded protein is CASRGGYYEKLFF.